What follows are 12 T cell receptor beta chains derived from one specimen sequenced in a study of cytomegalovirus exposure and HLA in healthy donors. The PCR was carried out with 60 Vbeta primers and 13 Jbeta primers. Method: immunoSEQ multiplex PCR; TCRdb's copy keeps in-frame clones and lacks some. The table includes 98,000 or so clones, over 60% detected once. Specimen: PBMCs. Source of these receptors: a female donor in good health and CMV-seronegative.

In its sample, this clone was seen a few times. The chain employs TRBV5-1 and TRBJ2-7; TRBD2 agrees at 10 bases. Germline CDR1 and CDR2: SGHRS and YFSETQ. The CDR3 length is 16 residues. V trimming: 4 bases; J trimming: 5 bases; junction bases outside the gene matches: 12. CDR3 DNA sequence: TGCGCCAGCAGCCCGGGCCTTCTAGCGGGAGTTGACGAGCAGTACTTC. Encoded protein: CASSPGLLAGVDEQYF. Based on the CDR3 plus reference TRBV5-1 and TRBJ2-7, the full variable domain is KAGVTQTPRYLIKTRGQQVTLSCSPISGHRSVSWYQQTPGQGLQFLFEYFSETQRNKGNFPGRFSGRQFSNSRSEMNVSTLELGDSALYLCASSPGLLAGVDEQYFGPGTRLTVT.

This clone has more than one count but fewer than ten. The chain couples TRBV16 to TRBJ2-1; D is possibly TRBD2 (5 bases). The CDR3 is 14 residues long. Per the germline V gene, CDR1 is KGHSY and CDR2 is FQNENV. V gave up 4 bases and J gave up 3 bases, with 10 bases separating them. CDR3 amino acids: CASSPPGVYNEQFF. The DNA of the CDR3 is TGTGCCAGCAGCCCCCCCGGGGTCTACAATGAGCAGTTCTTC.

The rearrangement joins TRBV7-9 to TRBJ2-7; 7 bases map to TRBD1. Germline V CDR1 and CDR2: SEHNR, FQNEAQ (reference sequence). This CDR3 spans 15 amino acids. Losses at the gene ends were 6 bases for V and 4 bases for J; bases not matched to a gene: 12. CDR3: CASSLPRGNRYEQYF. The CDR3 DNA reads as TGTGCCAGCAGTCTCCCCAGGGGGAATAGGTACGAGCAGTACTTC.

CDR3 residues: CASSLPGVYEQYF. Here the CDR3 DNA reads TGTGCCAGCAGCTTGCCCGGAGTCTACGAGCAGTACTTC. The chain couples TRBV5-4 to TRBJ2-7; D is ambiguous. This CDR3 is 13 amino acids long. Between the trimmed V and J ends, which lost 1 base and 3 bases, there was a span of 8 bases. The germline V gene has CDR1 SGHNT and CDR2 YYREEE (reference sequence). The whole variable domain, remainder taken from reference TRBV5-4 and TRBJ2-7, is ETGVTQSPTHLIKTRGQQVTLRCSSQSGHNTVSWYQQALGQGPQFIFQYYREEENGRGNFPPRFSGLQFPNYSSELNVNALELDDSALYLCASSLPGVYEQYFGPGTRLTVT.

V gene TRBV5-1 combines with J gene TRBJ1-2; 7 bases line up with TRBD1. V was pared by 0 bases and J by 6 bases, with 8 bases of the junction left unmatched. CDR1 is SGHRS and CDR2 is YFSETQ in the germline V gene. CDR3 length equals 15 residues. The chain's CDR3 is CASSLAGIDRDGYTF. The CDR3 DNA reads TGCGCCAGCAGCTTGGCCGGAATCGACAGGGATGGCTACACCTTC.

The J gene is TRBJ1-5, the V gene TRBV7-3, with unresolved D. Trimming pared 4 bases from V and 2 bases from J, leaving 12 bases between. The CDR3 runs to 15 residues. From germline, CDR1 is SGHTA and CDR2 FQGTGA. As DNA, the CDR3 is TGTGCCAGCAGCTCCATCTGGGAGGGCAATCAGCCCCAGCATTTT. The encoded protein is CASSSIWEGNQPQHF.

Written as DNA, the CDR3 is TGTGCCAGCAGCCCCCTTCGACAGGGCAATCAGCCCCAGCATTTT. Translation gives CASSPLRQGNQPQHF. This chain uses TRBV27 with TRBJ1-5; D perhaps matches TRBD1 (6 bases). The CDR3 spans 15 residues. The V gene lost 6 bases and the J gene lost 2 bases, with 14 bases spanning the gap. CDR1 MNHEY and CDR2 SMNVEV come from the germline V gene (reference sequence).

The chain employs TRBV6-5 and TRBJ1-2; tentatively, D is TRBD1 (6 bases). From germline, CDR1 is MNHEY and CDR2 SVGAGI. Trimming shortened V by 5 bases and J by 8 bases, and 15 bases separated the two germline ends. This CDR3 is built from 13 residues. The CDR3 nucleotides read TGTGCCAGCAGTCTCCGGGACATGGCAGGCTACACCTTC. Encoded protein: CASSLRDMAGYTF.

V is TRBV5-4 and J is TRBJ2-5; 7 nucleotides align to TRBD1. The CDR3 runs to 15 residues. V lost 4 bases to trimming and J lost 5 bases; unmatched junction nucleotides: 11. Germline lookup yields CDR1 SGHNT and CDR2 YYREEE (reference sequence). DNA for the CDR3: TGTGCCAGCAGCGACTCAAAACAGGGGTGGGAGACCCAGTACTTC. This translates into CASSDSKQGWETQYF. Based on the CDR3 plus reference TRBV5-4 and TRBJ2-5, the full variable domain is ETGVTQSPTHLIKTRGQQVTLRCSSQSGHNTVSWYQQALGQGPQFIFQYYREEENGRGNFPPRFSGLQFPNYSSELNVNALELDDSALYLCASSDSKQGWETQYFGPGTRLLVL.

The gene calls are TRBV10-3 and TRBJ1-3; 9 bases are shared with TRBD1. The length of the CDR3 is 16 residues. CDR1 is ENHRY and CDR2 is SYGVKD in the germline V gene. V shed 4 bases, J shed 4 bases, and the junction held 8 bases outside the gene matches. Here the CDR3 reads CAISVTGTGPGNTIYF. In DNA form, the CDR3 reads TGTGCCATCAGTGTTACCGGGACAGGGCCAGGAAACACCATATATTTT.

The chain joins TRBV18 to TRBJ1-2; 9 nucleotides agree with TRBD1. The junction had 10 bases not matched to a gene; V was cut back by 3 bases and J by 8 bases. Looked up from germline, CDR1 is KGHSH and CDR2 is LQKENI. The CDR3 runs 15 residues. The CDR3 reads CASSPRDRDFVGYTF. DNA for the CDR3: TGTGCCAGCTCACCCCGGGACAGGGACTTTGTCGGCTACACCTTC.

This clone was picked up many times. V and J are TRBV4-1 and TRBJ2-4; possible D gene TRBD1, 6 bases. The CDR3 consists of 14 residues. CDR1 MGHRA and CDR2 YSYEKL come from the germline V gene. Trimming took off 0 bases at V and 8 bases at J, with 11 bases between the two ends. The CDR3 DNA sequence: TGCGCCAGCAGCCAAGATAGGGGGTTCTACATTCAGTACTTC. Translation gives CASSQDRGFYIQYF.